Listed below are T cell receptor beta chains from one sample, sequenced in a study of T-cell reconstitution after alpha-beta-depleted transplantation in children. MiXCR, run by TCRdb on the PCR reads, gives a single entry per CDR3 protein. This table has roughly 50,000 distinct CDR3 sequences, 44% appearing once. The material was PBMCs, mostly from graft donor cells, obtained 360 days after TCRalphabeta/CD19-depleted stem cell transplant. These receptors were taken from a male patient aged 10 to 17 who had a stem cell transplant for acute lymphoblastic leukemia, so the T cells may come from the graft donor. The CDR3 runs from the conserved cysteine through the conserved F or W. The D gene is left open where the match is weak. Size is omitted from some rows. Given values are once, few, many or a class for expanded clones.

clone size	V gene	J gene	D gene	CDR3 protein	CDR3 DNA
few	TRBV2	TRBJ2-7	TRBD1	CASTEGASYEQYF	TGTGCCAGCACCGAGGGGGCTTCTTACGAGCAGTACTTC
few	TRBV7-9	TRBJ1-2	TRBD1	CASSLAADRGVGYTF	TGTGCCAGCAGCTTAGCCGCGGACAGGGGAGTTGGCTACACCTTC
few	TRBV28	TRBJ1-4	.	CASSSRGPGSEKLFF	TGTGCCAGCAGTTCCAGGGGTCCTGGGAGTGAAAAACTGTTTTTT
.	TRBV6-2/TRBV6-3	TRBJ2-5	TRBD2	CASSLILADDETQYF	TGTGCCAGCAGCCTTATTCTAGCGGACGATGAGACCCAGTACTTC
many	TRBV5-1	TRBJ2-3	.	CASSLGGDTQYF	TGTGCCAGCAGTTTAGGAGGTGATACGCAGTATTTT
few	TRBV7-8	TRBJ2-5	.	CASSLLGGVQETQYF	TGTGCCAGCAGCTTGTTGGGTGGGGTCCAAGAGACCCAGTACTTC
few	TRBV28	TRBJ2-3	.	CASSLSRTSTDTQYF	TGTGCCAGCAGTTTGTCGCGGACTAGCACAGATACGCAGTATTTT
few	TRBV6-5	TRBJ2-2	.	CASSYSGTGELFF	TGTGCCAGCAGTTACTCGGGGACCGGGGAGCTGTTTTTT
.	TRBV15	TRBJ2-1	.	CATSRSDGDRSSYNEQFF	TGTGCCACCAGCAGATCCGATGGGGACCGGAGCTCCTACAATGAGCAGTTCTTC
few	TRBV5-1	TRBJ2-7	.	CATLRYEQYF	TGCGCCACCCTACGCTACGAGCAGTACTTC
once	TRBV12-3/TRBV12-4	TRBJ2-7	.	CASTSVGQGYNEQYF	TGTGCCAGCACCTCAGTGGGGCAGGGGTACAACGAGCAGTACTTC
.	TRBV10-3	TRBJ2-3	TRBD2	CAIMGRLADYTQYF	TGTGCCATCATGGGTCGGCTAGCGGATTATACGCAGTATTTT
few	TRBV19	TRBJ2-2	.	CASSIGPGRNTGELFF	TGTGCCAGTAGTATAGGTCCGGGTCGAAACACCGGGGAGCTGTTTTTT
.	TRBV11-2	TRBJ2-4	.	CASSLVRAGQAKNIQYF	TGTGCCAGCAGCTTAGTTCGGGCAGGGCAGGCCAAAAACATTCAGTACTTC
.	TRBV19	TRBJ2-7	TRBD1	CASSPYGTGDYEQYF	TGTGCCAGTAGCCCCTACGGGACAGGGGACTACGAGCAGTACTTC